A single sample gave rise to the 23 T cell receptor beta chains below, sequenced in a study of T cell changes during pregnancy in multiple sclerosis. Clones were sequenced by immunoSEQ multiplex PCR, and TCRdb holds only the in-frame ones, with some missing. Of under 130,000 clones in the sample, approximately 90% are singletons; the top ten hold about 3%. This sample comprised peripheral blood, obtained after pregnancy. The receptors were gathered from a female donor with multiple sclerosis, enrolled in a pregnancy study.

V usage is TRBV12-5 and J usage is TRBJ1-1, with D maybe TRBD1 (5 bases). The length of the CDR3 is 14 residues. Germline V gene sequence: CDR1 LGHNT, CDR2 FRNRAP. The germline V and J ends were trimmed by 1 base and 5 bases, with 11 bases remaining between them. The CDR3, as DNA: TGTGCTAGTGGTTTGGGCAGGGTAGGGACTGAAGCTTTCTTT. It translates to CASGLGRVGTEAFF. Full variable domain (rest looked up from reference TRBV12-5 and TRBJ1-1): DARVTQTPRHKVTEMGQEVTMRCQPILGHNTVFWYRQTMMQGLELLAYFRNRAPLDDSGMPKDRFSAEMPDATLATLKIQPSEPRDSAVYFCASGLGRVGTEAFFGQGTRLTVV.

The V gene is TRBV7-3, the J gene TRBJ1-3; weak D call: TRBD1 (6 bases). The germline V gene has CDR1 SGHTA and CDR2 FQGTGA. The CDR3 is 16 residues long. Trimming pared 0 bases from V and 4 bases from J, leaving 13 bases between. CDR3 region: CASSLTGTGSGNTIYF. CDR3 DNA sequence: TGTGCCAGCAGCTTAACGGGAACAGGGTCCGGAAACACCATATATTTT.

This clone was detected once. This chain joins TRBV27 and TRBJ2-7, with a tentative D call TRBD1 (6 bases). The germline V gene has CDR1 MNHEY and CDR2 SMNVEV (reference sequence). The CDR3 is 15 amino acids. Between the trimmed V and J ends, which lost 0 bases and 0 bases, there was a span of 9 bases. The CDR3 reads CASSLSQGPSYEQYF. Written as DNA, the CDR3 is TGTGCCAGCAGTTTATCTCAGGGGCCCTCCTACGAGCAGTACTTC.

This clone was observed once. This rearrangement joins TRBV9 to TRBJ1-1, with 8 bases aligning to TRBD1. Losses at the gene ends were 5 bases for V and 5 bases for J; bases not matched to a gene: 17. There are 17 residues in the CDR3. Germline loops: CDR1 SGDLS, CDR2 YYNGEE. The CDR3: CASSSNPGGAGRTEAFF. The CDR3 nucleotides read TGTGCCAGCAGTAGTAACCCAGGGGGCGCGGGGCGTACTGAAGCTTTCTTT.

The chain combines TRBV19 with TRBJ2-7, with 10 bases matching TRBD1. CDR3 length equals 14 residues. CDR1 and CDR2 from the germline V gene are LNHDA and SQIVND (reference sequence). V was pared by 5 bases and J by 4 bases, with 5 bases of the junction left unmatched. The CDR3 reads CASSRGQGIYEQYF. In DNA, the CDR3 is TGTGCCAGTAGTCGGGGACAGGGGATTTACGAGCAGTACTTC. The full variable domain, completed using reference TRBV19 and TRBJ2-7, is DGGITQSPKYLFRKEGQNVTLSCEQNLNHDAMYWYRQDPGQGLRLIYYSQIVNDFQKGDIAEGYSVSREKKESFPLTVTSAQKNPTAFYLCASSRGQGIYEQYFGPGTRLTVT.

The rearrangement links TRBV7-9 to TRBJ1-2; D uncertain. This CDR3 is built from 15 residues. V lost 0 bases and J lost 0, with 8 bases in between. The germline gives CDR1 SEHNR, CDR2 FQNEAQ (reference sequence). This CDR3 is CASSLALGANYGYTF. The CDR3 DNA follows: TGTGCCAGCAGCTTAGCGCTAGGAGCTAACTATGGCTACACCTTC.

The V call is TRBV9, the J call TRBJ2-3; D gene unclear. V was clipped by 2 bases and J by 3 bases, with 4 bases between them. Germline V gene data show CDR1 as SGDLS and CDR2 as YYNGEE. CDR3 length: 12 residues. The CDR3 DNA sequence: TGTGCCAGCAGCGTCCTTACAGATACGCAGTATTTT. Its protein product is CASSVLTDTQYF.

The J gene is TRBJ2-7, the V gene TRBV29-1; D is ambiguous. Germline-derived CDR1 and CDR2 are SQVTM and ANQGSEA. The CDR3 loop spans 12 amino acids. Deletions cut 4 bases from V and 3 bases from J, with 10 bases between. The CDR3: CSVASDVYEQYF. DNA for the CDR3: TGCAGCGTTGCGTCAGATGTCTACGAGCAGTACTTC.

Details on this clone: It may be a read error: a sequence one base away is much more abundant. The chain recombines TRBV11-1 with TRBJ2-7; TRBD1 agrees at 10 bases. The length of the CDR3 is 15 residues. Germline loops: CDR1 SGHAT, CDR2 FQDESV (reference sequence). V was pared by 5 bases and J by 2 bases, with 6 bases of the junction left unmatched. The DNA for the CDR3 is TGTGCCAGCAGCGACCGGGACAGGGGCCCCTACGAGCAGTACTTC. Encoded protein: CASSDRDRGPYEQYF.

On this clone: Other DNA sequences within the sample encode an identical CDR3. The rearrangement links TRBV2 to TRBJ1-5; D ambiguous. Germline CDR1 is SNHLY and CDR2 is FYNNEI. The CDR3 has 13 amino acids. Trimming shortened V by 7 bases and J by 0 bases, and 7 bases separated the two germline ends. CDR3 amino acids: CASNGDSNQPQHF. The CDR3 DNA reads TGTGCCAGCAACGGGGATAGCAATCAGCCCCAGCATTTT.

This rearrangement joins TRBV7-8 to TRBJ1-5; TRBD1 matches 8 bases. Germline assignment: CDR1 SGHVS and CDR2 FQNEAQ. After removal of 7 bases from V and 0 bases from J, the junction contained 8 bases not matched to a gene. The CDR3 length is 16 residues. The CDR3, as DNA: TGTGCCAGCAAACCTGACAGGGGATATAGCAATCAGCCCCAGCATTTT. Translated: CASKPDRGYSNQPQHF.

This clone came up once. The chain has TRBV5-4 and TRBJ2-7; 8 bases are shared with TRBD1. Germline V CDR1 and CDR2: SGHNT, YYREEE (reference sequence). The CDR3 totals 14 residues. Trimming at V came to 4 bases and at J to 4 bases, leaving 7 bases not matched to a gene. This CDR3 is CASSPGQEVYEQYF. For the CDR3, the DNA is TGTGCCAGCAGCCCGGGACAGGAGGTGTACGAGCAGTACTTC.

Here the CDR3 reads CASSQVMGLAGGPGGELFF. In DNA, the CDR3 is TGTGCCAGCAGCCAAGTGATGGGACTAGCGGGGGGGCCCGGCGGGGAGCTGTTTTTT. The V gene is TRBV4-2, the J gene TRBJ2-2; 16 bases align to TRBD2. Germline CDR1 is LGHNA and CDR2 is YNFKEQ. The CDR3 covers 19 residues. V dropped 1 base and J dropped 7; count of bases not matched to a gene: 9.

V usage is TRBV6-5 and J usage is TRBJ2-7, with D maybe TRBD1 (6 bases). Germline lookup yields CDR1 MNHEY and CDR2 SVGAGI. The CDR3 spans 14 residues. V lost 4 bases, J lost 2 bases, and 12 bases lay in between. CDR3 in amino acids: CASSLGADPYEQYF. CDR3 sequence (DNA): TGTGCCAGCAGTTTGGGGGCAGACCCCTACGAGCAGTACTTC.

The CDR3 loop reads CASSLPDRQITEAFF. The CDR3 DNA sequence: TGTGCCAGCAGTTTACCAGACAGGCAAATCACTGAAGCTTTCTTT. J is TRBJ1-1 and V is TRBV28; tentatively, D is TRBD1 (6 bases). The length of the CDR3 is 15 residues. Germline lookup yields CDR1 MDHEN and CDR2 SYDVKM. Trimming removed 2 bases from V and 4 bases from J, with 14 bases in between.

The chain has TRBV5-1 and TRBJ1-4, with unresolved D. The CDR3 has 14 residues. The germline CDR1 and CDR2 sequences are SGHRS and YFSETQ. Deletions cut 0 bases from V and 4 bases from J, with 7 bases between. The CDR3 nucleotides read TGCGCCAGCAGCTTGGAGACATATAATGAAAAACTGTTTTTT. This sequence encodes CASSLETYNEKLFF. Using reference TRBV5-1 and TRBJ1-4 for the parts outside the CDR3, the full variable domain is KAGVTQTPRYLIKTRGQQVTLSCSPISGHRSVSWYQQTPGQGLQFLFEYFSETQRNKGNFPGRFSGRQFSNSRSEMNVSTLELGDSALYLCASSLETYNEKLFFGSGTQLSVL.

The chain has TRBV5-6 and TRBJ2-7; 9 nucleotides match TRBD1. The V segment lost 0 bases and the J segment 6 bases; nucleotides outside the gene matches: 1. This CDR3 region has 13 residues. The germline V gene has CDR1 SGHDT and CDR2 YYEEEE. CDR3 region: CASSLDRGREQYF. The CDR3 bases are TGTGCCAGCAGCTTGGACAGGGGGCGCGAGCAGTACTTC.

The J gene is TRBJ1-5, the V gene TRBV25-1; D call uncertain. CDR1 MGHDK and CDR2 SYGVNS come from the germline V gene. V was shortened by 6 bases and J by 1 base, with 7 bases between the two germline ends. The length of the CDR3 is 13 residues. For the CDR3, the DNA is TGTGCCAGCAGCCCAGGCAGCAATCAGCCCCAGCATTTT. Translating gives CASSPGSNQPQHF.

The chain joins TRBV29-1 to TRBJ1-4; D ambiguous. Looked up from germline, CDR1 is SQVTM and CDR2 is ANQGSEA. CDR3 length: 14 residues. Trimming removed 7 bases from V and 13 bases from J, with 25 bases in between. CDR3 loop: CSASGWGGREGLFF. As DNA, the CDR3 is TGCAGCGCATCTGGGTGGGGTGGGCGCGAGGGACTGTTTTTT.

The chain has TRBV2 and TRBJ1-2; 7 bases fit TRBD1. Germline trimming cut 5 bases from V and 6 bases from J; bases unmatched to any gene: 3. The CDR3 is 12 amino acids. Germline values: CDR1 SNHLY, CDR2 FYNNEI. The DNA of the CDR3 is TGTGCCAGCAGTACAGGGGAAAATGGCTACACCTTC. It translates to CASSTGENGYTF.

The chain joins TRBV19 to TRBJ2-3; no firm D call. V lost 0 bases and J 2 bases, leaving 12 bases between the germline ends. CDR3 length: 16 residues. CDR1 and CDR2 from the germline V gene are LNHDA and SQIVND (reference sequence). Written as DNA, the CDR3 is TGTGCCAGTAGTATAGATAGCCGGTATATCACAGATACGCAGTATTTT. Its protein product is CASSIDSRYITDTQYF.

The rearrangement links TRBV4-1 to TRBJ1-1; possibly TRBD1 for D (5 bases). The length of the CDR3 is 14 residues. The germline V gene encodes CDR1 MGHRA and CDR2 YSYEKL. Deletions cut 0 bases from V and 7 bases from J, with 12 bases between. The CDR3 DNA sequence: TGCGCCAGCAGCCAAGAGAGGGCCGGGGGTGAAGCTTTCTTT. The encoded protein is CASSQERAGGEAFF.

This clone was seen just once. The CDR3 region is CASSYSGTGGYRGYGYTF. CDR3 bases: TGCGCCAGCAGCTACTCCGGGACAGGGGGCTATCGGGGCTATGGCTACACCTTC. The rearrangement uses TRBV5-1 and TRBJ1-2, with TRBD1 identical over 12 bases. The CDR3 is made up of 18 amino acids. Germline V CDR1 and CDR2: SGHRS, YFSETQ. Trimming removed 3 bases from V and 4 bases from J; junction bases left unmatched: 13.